The sequence of this TCR beta chain was determined in a study of blood T cell repertoires in COVID-19. Overall study: COVID-19 samples, acute and convalescent, were from the United States, Italy and Spain. T cells, B-cell-depleted T cells, or PBMCs supplied cDNA or gDNA.

The table came from immunoSEQ multiplex PCR; TCRdb's copy has only in-frame clones and leaves some out. The repertoire includes 55,000 to 70,000 clones, about nine tenths of them detected once, and roughly a tenth sits in the top ten. V lost 6 bases to trimming and J lost 3 bases; unmatched junction nucleotides: 7. There are 14 residues in the CDR3. Germline V gene data show CDR1 as LNHDA and CDR2 as SQIVND (reference sequence). This chain connects TRBV19 to TRBJ1-1, with 7 positions matching TRBD1. The sequence came from a woman younger than 35 with acute or convalescent COVID-19. The sequenced sample consisted of peripheral blood. The CDR3 region is CASRVTGVDTEAFF. The CDR3 bases are TGTGCCAGTAGGGTCACAGGGGTGGACACTGAAGCTTTCTTT.